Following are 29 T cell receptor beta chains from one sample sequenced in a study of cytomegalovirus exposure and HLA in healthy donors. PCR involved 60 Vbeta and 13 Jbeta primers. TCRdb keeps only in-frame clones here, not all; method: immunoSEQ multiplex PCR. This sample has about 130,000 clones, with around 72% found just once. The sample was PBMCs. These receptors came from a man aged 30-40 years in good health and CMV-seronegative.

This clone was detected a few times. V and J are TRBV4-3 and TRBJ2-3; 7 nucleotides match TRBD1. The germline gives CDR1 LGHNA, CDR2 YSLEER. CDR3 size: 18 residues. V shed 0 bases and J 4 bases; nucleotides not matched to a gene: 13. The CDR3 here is CASSQDFSGTAYADTQYF. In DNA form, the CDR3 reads TGCGCCAGCAGCCAAGATTTTTCCGGGACAGCCTACGCAGATACGCAGTATTTT.

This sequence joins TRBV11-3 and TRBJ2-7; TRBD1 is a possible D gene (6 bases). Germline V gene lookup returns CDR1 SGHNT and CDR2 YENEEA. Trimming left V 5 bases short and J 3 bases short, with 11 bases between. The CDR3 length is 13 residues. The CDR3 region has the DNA TGTGCCAGCAGCATTGGACAGAACTACGAGCAGTACTTC. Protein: CASSIGQNYEQYF.

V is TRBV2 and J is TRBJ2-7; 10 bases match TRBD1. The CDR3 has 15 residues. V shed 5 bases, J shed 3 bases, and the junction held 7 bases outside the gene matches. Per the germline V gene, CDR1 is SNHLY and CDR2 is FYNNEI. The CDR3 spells CASSRPGQGIYEQYF. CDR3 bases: TGTGCCAGCAGTCGCCCGGGACAGGGGATCTACGAGCAGTACTTC. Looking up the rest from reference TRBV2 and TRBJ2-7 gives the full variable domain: EPEVTQTPSHQVTQMGQEVILRCVPISNHLYFYWYRQILGQKVEFLVSFYNNEISEKSEIFDDQFSVERPDGSNFTLKIRSTKLEDSAMYFCASSRPGQGIYEQYFGPGTRLTVT.

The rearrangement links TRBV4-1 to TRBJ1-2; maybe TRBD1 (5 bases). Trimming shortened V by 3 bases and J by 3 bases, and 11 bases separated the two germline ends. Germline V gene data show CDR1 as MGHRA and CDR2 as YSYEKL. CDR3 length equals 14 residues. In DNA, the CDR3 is TGCGCCAGCAGCCAGCCGACAGCGTACTATGGCTACACCTTC. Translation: CASSQPTAYYGYTF.

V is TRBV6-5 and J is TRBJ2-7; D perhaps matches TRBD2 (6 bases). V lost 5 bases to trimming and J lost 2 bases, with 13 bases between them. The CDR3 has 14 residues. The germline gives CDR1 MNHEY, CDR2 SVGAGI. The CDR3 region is CASSDGGKTYEQYF. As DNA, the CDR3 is TGTGCCAGCAGTGATGGGGGGAAAACCTACGAGCAGTACTTC.

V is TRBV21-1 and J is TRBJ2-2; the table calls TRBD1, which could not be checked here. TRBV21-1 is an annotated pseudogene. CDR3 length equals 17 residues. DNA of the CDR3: TGTGCCCTAGTGGAAGGGACAGGGGCCGTTGGCACCGGGGAGCTGTTTTTT. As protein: CALVEGTGAVGTGELFF.

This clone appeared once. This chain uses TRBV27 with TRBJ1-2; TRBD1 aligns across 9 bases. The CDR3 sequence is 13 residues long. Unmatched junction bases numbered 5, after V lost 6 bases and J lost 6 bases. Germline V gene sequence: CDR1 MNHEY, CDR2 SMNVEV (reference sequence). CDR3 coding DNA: TGTGCCAGCAGCCCACAGGGGGCGAATGGCTACACCTTC. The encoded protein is CASSPQGANGYTF.

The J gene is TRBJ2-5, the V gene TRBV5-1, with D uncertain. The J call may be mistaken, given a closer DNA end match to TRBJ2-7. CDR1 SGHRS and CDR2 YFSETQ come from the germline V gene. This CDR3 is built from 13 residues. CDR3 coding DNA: TGCGCCAGCAGCTTTGCCGAGTCCTACGAGCAGTACTTC. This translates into CASSFAESYEQYF.

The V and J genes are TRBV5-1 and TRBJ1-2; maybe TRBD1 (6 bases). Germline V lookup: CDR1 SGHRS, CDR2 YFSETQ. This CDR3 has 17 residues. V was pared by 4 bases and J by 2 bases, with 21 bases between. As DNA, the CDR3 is TGCGCCAGCAGCATTCTAAGACAGGCACGGGTCAACTATGGCTACACCTTC. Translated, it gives CASSILRQARVNYGYTF.

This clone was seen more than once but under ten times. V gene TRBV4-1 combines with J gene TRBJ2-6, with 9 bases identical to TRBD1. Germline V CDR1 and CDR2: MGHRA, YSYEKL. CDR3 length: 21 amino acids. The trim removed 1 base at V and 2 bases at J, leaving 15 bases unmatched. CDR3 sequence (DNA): TGCGCCAGCAGCCAAGTTGTTGGGACAGGGAATTTGGGGCCTGGGGCCAACGTCCTGACTTTC. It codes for CASSQVVGTGNLGPGANVLTF.

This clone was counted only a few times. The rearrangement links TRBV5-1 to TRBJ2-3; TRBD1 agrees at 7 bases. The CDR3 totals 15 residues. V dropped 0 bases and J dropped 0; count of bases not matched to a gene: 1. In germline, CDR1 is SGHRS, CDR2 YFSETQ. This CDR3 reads CASSLAQGSTDTQYF. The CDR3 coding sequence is TGCGCCAGCAGCTTGGCACAGGGGAGCACAGATACGCAGTATTTT. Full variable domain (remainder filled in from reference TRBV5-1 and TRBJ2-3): KAGVTQTPRYLIKTRGQQVTLSCSPISGHRSVSWYQQTPGQGLQFLFEYFSETQRNKGNFPGRFSGRQFSNSRSEMNVSTLELGDSALYLCASSLAQGSTDTQYFGPGTRLTVL.

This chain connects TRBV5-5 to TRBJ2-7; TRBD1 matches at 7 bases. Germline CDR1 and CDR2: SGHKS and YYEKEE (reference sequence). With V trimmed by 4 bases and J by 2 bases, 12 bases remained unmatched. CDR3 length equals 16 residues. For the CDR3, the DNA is TGTGCCAGCAGCCAGGGCCCCGGGACAGATACCTACGAGCAGTACTTC. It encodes CASSQGPGTDTYEQYF.

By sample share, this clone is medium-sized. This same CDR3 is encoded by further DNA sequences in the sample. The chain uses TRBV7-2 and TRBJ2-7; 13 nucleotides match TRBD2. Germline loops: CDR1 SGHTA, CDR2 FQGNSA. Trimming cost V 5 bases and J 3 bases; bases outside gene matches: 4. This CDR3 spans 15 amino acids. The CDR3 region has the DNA TGTGCCAGCAGCCCGCGGACTAGCGGGGGCTACGAGCAGTACTTC. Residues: CASSPRTSGGYEQYF.

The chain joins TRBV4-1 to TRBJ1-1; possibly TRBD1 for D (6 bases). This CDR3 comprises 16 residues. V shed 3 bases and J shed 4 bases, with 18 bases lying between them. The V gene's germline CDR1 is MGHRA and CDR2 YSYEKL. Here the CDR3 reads CASSHHWTALGTEAFF. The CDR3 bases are TGCGCCAGCAGCCACCACTGGACAGCCCTAGGCACTGAAGCTTTCTTT.

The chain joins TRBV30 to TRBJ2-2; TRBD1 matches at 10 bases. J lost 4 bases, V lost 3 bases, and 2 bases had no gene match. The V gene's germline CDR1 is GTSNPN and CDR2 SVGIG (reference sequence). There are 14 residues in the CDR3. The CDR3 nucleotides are TGTGCCTGGAGCCGACAGGGGGCCACCGGGGAGCTGTTTTTT. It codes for CAWSRQGATGELFF.

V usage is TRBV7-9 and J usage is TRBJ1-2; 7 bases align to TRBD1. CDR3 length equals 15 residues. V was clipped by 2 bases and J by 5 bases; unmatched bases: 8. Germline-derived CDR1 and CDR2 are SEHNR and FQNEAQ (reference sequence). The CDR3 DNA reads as TGTGCCAGCAGCTTACATCCGGGGACAGAGTATGGCTACACCTTC. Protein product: CASSLHPGTEYGYTF. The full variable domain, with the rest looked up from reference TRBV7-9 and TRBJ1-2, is DTGVSQNPRHKITKRGQNVTFRCDPISEHNRLYWYRQTLGQGPEFLTYFQNEAQLEKSRLLSDRFSAERPKGSFSTLEIQRTEQGDSAMYLCASSLHPGTEYGYTFGSGTRLTVV.

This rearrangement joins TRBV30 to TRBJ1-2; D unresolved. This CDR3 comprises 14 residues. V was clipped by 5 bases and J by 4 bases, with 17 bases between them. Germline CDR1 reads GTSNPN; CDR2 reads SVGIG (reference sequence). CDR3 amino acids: CAWGLGGYVYGYTF. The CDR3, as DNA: TGTGCCTGGGGGTTAGGAGGCTACGTCTATGGCTACACCTTC.

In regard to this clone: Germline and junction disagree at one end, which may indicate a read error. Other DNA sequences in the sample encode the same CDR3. The CDR3 sequence: CASSQGVAGVYEQYF. CDR3 sequence (DNA): TGTGCCAGTAGCCAAGGGGTAGCGGGGGTTTACGAGCAGTACTTC. The chain carries TRBV4-2 and TRBJ2-7; 9 bases are shared with TRBD2. The CDR3 length is 15 residues. From germline, CDR1 is LGHNA and CDR2 YNFKEQ.

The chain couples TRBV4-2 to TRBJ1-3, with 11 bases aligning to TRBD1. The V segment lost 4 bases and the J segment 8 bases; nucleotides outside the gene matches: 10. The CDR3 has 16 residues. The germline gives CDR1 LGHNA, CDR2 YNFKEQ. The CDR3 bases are TGTGCCAGCAGCCCTCAGGGGACAGGGGGGGTGGACACCATATATTTT. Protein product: CASSPQGTGGVDTIYF.

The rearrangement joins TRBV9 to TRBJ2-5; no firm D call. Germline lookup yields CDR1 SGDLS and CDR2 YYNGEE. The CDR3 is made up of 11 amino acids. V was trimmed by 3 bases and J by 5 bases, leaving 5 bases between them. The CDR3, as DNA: TGTGCCAGCAGCGGAGAGGAGACCCAGTACTTC. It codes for CASSGEETQYF.

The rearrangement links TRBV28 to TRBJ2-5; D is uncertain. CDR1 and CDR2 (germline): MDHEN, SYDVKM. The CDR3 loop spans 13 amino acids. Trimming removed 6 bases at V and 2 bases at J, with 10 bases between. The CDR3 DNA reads TGTGCCAGCAGACTACTATCTCAAGAGACCCAGTACTTC. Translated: CASRLLSQETQYF.

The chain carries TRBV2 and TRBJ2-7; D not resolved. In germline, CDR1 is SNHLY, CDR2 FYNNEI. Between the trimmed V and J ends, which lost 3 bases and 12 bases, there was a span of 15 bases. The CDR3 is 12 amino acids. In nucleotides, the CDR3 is TGTGCCAGCAGTGAGGTCCCAATTGGCCCGTACTTC. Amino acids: CASSEVPIGPYF.

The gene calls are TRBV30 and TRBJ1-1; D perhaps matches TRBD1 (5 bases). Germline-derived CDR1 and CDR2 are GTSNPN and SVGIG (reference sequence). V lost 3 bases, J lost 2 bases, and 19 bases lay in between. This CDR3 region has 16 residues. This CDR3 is CAWSGGEPGLNTEAFF. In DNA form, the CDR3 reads TGTGCCTGGAGCGGGGGGGAACCGGGCCTAAACACTGAAGCTTTCTTT.

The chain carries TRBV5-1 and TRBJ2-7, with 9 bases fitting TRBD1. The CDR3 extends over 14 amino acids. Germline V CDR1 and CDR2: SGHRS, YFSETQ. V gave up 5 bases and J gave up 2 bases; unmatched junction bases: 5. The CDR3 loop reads CASRGGTGPYEQYF. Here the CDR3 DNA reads TGCGCCAGCAGAGGCGGGACAGGGCCCTACGAGCAGTACTTC.

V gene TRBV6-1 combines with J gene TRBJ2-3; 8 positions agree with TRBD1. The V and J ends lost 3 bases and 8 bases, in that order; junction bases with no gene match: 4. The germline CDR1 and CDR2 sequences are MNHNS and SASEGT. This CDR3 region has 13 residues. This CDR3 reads CASSDWTGITQYF. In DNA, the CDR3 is TGTGCCAGCAGTGACTGGACAGGGATTACGCAGTATTTT.

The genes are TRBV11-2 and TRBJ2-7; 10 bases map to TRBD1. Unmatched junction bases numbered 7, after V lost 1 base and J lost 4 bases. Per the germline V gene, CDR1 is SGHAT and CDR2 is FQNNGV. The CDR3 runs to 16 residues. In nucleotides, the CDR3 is TGTGCCAGCAGCTTAGTGGGACAGGGGCGTTCTTACGAGCAGTACTTC. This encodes CASSLVGQGRSYEQYF.

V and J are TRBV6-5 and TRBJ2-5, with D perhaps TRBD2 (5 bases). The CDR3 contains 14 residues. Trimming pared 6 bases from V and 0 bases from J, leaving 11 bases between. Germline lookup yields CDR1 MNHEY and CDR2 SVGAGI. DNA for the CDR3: TGTGCCAGCAGCATACTAGGCTACCAAGAGACCCAGTACTTC. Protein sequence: CASSILGYQETQYF.

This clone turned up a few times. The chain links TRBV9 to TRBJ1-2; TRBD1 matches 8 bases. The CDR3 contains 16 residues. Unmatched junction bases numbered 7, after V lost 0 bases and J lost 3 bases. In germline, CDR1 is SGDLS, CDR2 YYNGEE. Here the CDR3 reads CASSVGPGGPDYGYTF. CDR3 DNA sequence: TGTGCCAGCAGCGTAGGGCCAGGGGGCCCAGACTATGGCTACACCTTC.

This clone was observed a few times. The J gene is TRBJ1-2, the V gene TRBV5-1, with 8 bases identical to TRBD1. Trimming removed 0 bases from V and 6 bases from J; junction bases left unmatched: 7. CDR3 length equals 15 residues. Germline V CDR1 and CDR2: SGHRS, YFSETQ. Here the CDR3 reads CASSLGGQVVDGYTF. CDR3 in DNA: TGCGCCAGCAGCTTGGGGGGACAGGTGGTCGATGGCTACACCTTC.